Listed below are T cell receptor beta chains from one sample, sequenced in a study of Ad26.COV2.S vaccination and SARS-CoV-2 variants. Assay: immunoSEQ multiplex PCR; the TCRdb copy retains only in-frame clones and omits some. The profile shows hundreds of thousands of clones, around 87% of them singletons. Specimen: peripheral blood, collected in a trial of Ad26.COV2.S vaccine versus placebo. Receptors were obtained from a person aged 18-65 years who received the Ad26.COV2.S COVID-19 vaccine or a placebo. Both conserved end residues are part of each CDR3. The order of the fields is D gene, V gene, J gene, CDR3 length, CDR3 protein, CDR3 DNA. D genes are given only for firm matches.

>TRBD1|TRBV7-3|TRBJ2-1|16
CASSPRAGQGYNEQFF
TGTGCCAGCAGCCCCCGCGCGGGACAGGGGTACAATGAGCAGTTCTTC
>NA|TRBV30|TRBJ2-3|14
CAWSVRAGRGTQYF
TGTGCCTGGAGTGTACGAGCGGGTCGGGGTACGCAGTATTTT
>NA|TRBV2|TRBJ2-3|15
CASSEERTNTDTQYF
TGTGCCAGCAGTGAAGAACGAACTAACACAGATACGCAGTATTTT
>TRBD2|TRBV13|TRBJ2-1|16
CASSSEGPSGGNEQFF
TGTGCCAGCAGCTCCGAGGGGCCTAGCGGTGGGAATGAGCAGTTCTTC
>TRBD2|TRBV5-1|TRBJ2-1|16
CASSLDSGTSYNEQFF
TGCGCCAGCAGCTTAGATAGCGGGACCTCCTACAATGAGCAGTTCTTC
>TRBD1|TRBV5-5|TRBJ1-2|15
CASSSPGGGNYGYTF
TGTGCCAGCAGCTCCCCAGGGGGGGGAAACTATGGCTACACCTTC
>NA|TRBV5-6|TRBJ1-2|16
CASGDAQGSFNYGYTF
TGTGCCAGCGGCGATGCACAGGGCTCATTCAACTATGGCTACACCTTC
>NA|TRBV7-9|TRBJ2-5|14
CASSLDGGGETQYF
TGTGCCAGCAGCTTAGATGGCGGGGGCGAGACCCAGTACTTC
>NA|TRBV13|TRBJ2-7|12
CASSFYRQAEYF
TGTGCCAGCAGCTTTTACCGTCAGGCTGAGTACTTC
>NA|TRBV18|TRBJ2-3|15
CASSPGPGDTDTQYF
TGTGCCAGCTCACCAGGTCCGGGGGACACAGATACGCAGTATTTT
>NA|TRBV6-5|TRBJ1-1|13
CASSYSGFTEAFF
TGTGCCAGCAGTTACTCAGGGTTCACTGAAGCTTTCTTT
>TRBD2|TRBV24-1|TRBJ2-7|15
CATSDRAGGSYEQYF
TGTGCCACCAGTGACCGAGCGGGAGGCTCCTACGAGCAGTACTTC